This TCR beta chain was observed in a study of blood T cell repertoires in COVID-19. Looking at the study overall: T cells, B-cell-depleted T cells, or PBMCs provided the cDNA or gDNA that served as material.

The method was immunoSEQ multiplex PCR; TCRdb's version includes in-frame clones alone and lacks a portion of them. The table records about 240,000 clones, roughly nine tenths of them present only once. Germline lookup yields CDR1 SGHAT and CDR2 FQNNGV. CDR3 length equals 14 residues. Trimming shortened V by 1 base and J by 7 bases, and 13 bases separated the two germline ends. The sequenced sample was peripheral blood. The TCR comes from a man in his sixties with acute or convalescent COVID-19. The V call is TRBV11-2, the J call TRBJ1-2, with D possibly TRBD1 on 6 matching bases. The DNA of the CDR3 is TGTGCCAGCAGCTTAGCCGGGGGGGGCGGTGGCTACACCTTC. Translation gives CASSLAGGGGGYTF.